The 25 T cell receptor beta chains listed next were all sequenced from one sample in a study of cytomegalovirus exposure and HLA in healthy donors (dated by TCRdb to 2016 to 2017). Libraries were constructed by the immunoSEQ multiplex PCR assay. A mixture of 60 forward primers for TCR Vbeta segments and 13 reverse primers for TCR Jbeta segments was used in the multiplex PCR. TCRdb carries this immuneACCESS record with in-frame sequences only. Its versions omit some clonotypes, under half of them owing to an unresolved V gene in the studies checked, with the rest unexplained. A total of 150,000 to 200,000 clones appear in this sample, around 74% of them only once. The leading ten clones occupy approximately 2% of the sample. Sequencing was done on a sample of PBMCs. All receptors derive from a female donor in good health and CMV-seronegative.

This clone occurred a few times. The gene calls are TRBV30 and TRBJ1-1; possibly TRBD1 for D (5 bases). Between the trimmed V and J ends, which lost 4 bases and 11 bases, there was a span of 14 bases. The CDR3 has 11 amino acids. Germline V gene data show CDR1 as GTSNPN and CDR2 as SVGIG (reference sequence). The CDR3 spells CAWTWGGEAFF. Here the CDR3 DNA reads TGTGCCTGGACCTGGGGGGGGGAGGCTTTCTTT.

This clone was counted between two and nine times. The gene calls are TRBV5-1 and TRBJ1-1; TRBD1 agrees at 9 bases. Trimming at V came to 8 bases and at J to 5 bases, leaving 7 bases not matched to a gene. The CDR3 is made up of 13 amino acids. The germline gives CDR1 SGHRS, CDR2 YFSETQ. The CDR3 region is CASRQGERTEAFF. The DNA for the CDR3 is TGCGCCAGTCGACAGGGGGAGAGGACTGAAGCTTTCTTT.

The V call is TRBV9, the J call TRBJ2-6; 8 positions agree with TRBD1. This CDR3 region has 19 residues. The ends lost 1 base at V and 0 bases at J; junction bases unmatched: 9. CDR1 SGDLS and CDR2 YYNGEE come from the germline V gene. DNA of the CDR3: TGTGCCAGCAGCGTACAGCCCTCGGACAGGGTCTCTGGGGCCAACGTCCTGACTTTC. Protein sequence: CASSVQPSDRVSGANVLTF.

This chain links TRBV28 with TRBJ1-2; tentatively, D is TRBD1 (5 bases). Germline V gene data show CDR1 as MDHEN and CDR2 as SYDVKM. The CDR3 is 14 residues long. V gave up 5 bases and J gave up 6 bases, with 16 bases separating them. The CDR3: CASSGQGAGDGYTF. For the CDR3, the DNA is TGTGCCAGCAGTGGCCAAGGGGCGGGAGATGGCTACACCTTC.

DNA for the CDR3: TGCGCCAGCAGCTCCCTAGCGGGGATCTCCTACGAGCAGTACTTC. Its protein is CASSSLAGISYEQYF. The chain employs TRBV5-1 and TRBJ2-7; 9 nucleotides match TRBD2. The CDR3 spans 15 residues. V gave up 3 bases and J gave up 0 bases; unmatched junction bases: 4. Germline assignment: CDR1 SGHRS and CDR2 YFSETQ.

This rearrangement joins TRBV28 to TRBJ1-4; TRBD1 matches 10 bases. CDR1 is MDHEN and CDR2 is SYDVKM in the germline V gene. This CDR3 has 15 residues. With 4 bases clipped from V and 7 bases from J, the junction kept 6 bases outside the gene matches. The CDR3 loop is CASSYPGQGGEKLFF. The CDR3 region has the DNA TGTGCCAGCAGTTACCCCGGACAGGGGGGTGAAAAACTGTTTTTT.

The genes are TRBV30 and TRBJ2-7; 7 bases fit TRBD1. This CDR3 comprises 11 residues. The germline CDR1 and CDR2 sequences are GTSNPN and SVGIG (reference sequence). The junction had 5 bases not matched to a gene; V was cut back by 5 bases and J by 7 bases. The CDR3 sequence: CAWDTGEEQYF. The CDR3 coding sequence is TGTGCCTGGGACACAGGGGAAGAGCAGTACTTC.

The J gene is TRBJ2-1, the V gene TRBV10-1, with 8 bases matching TRBD2. This CDR3 contains 15 residues. Germline V gene data show CDR1 as WNHNN and CDR2 as SYGVQD (reference sequence). The trim removed 10 bases at V and 4 bases at J, leaving 12 bases unmatched. The CDR3 loop is CATALERGKYNEQFF. CDR3 sequence (DNA): TGCGCCACTGCCCTTGAGCGGGGGAAATACAATGAGCAGTTCTTC.

CDR3 in DNA: TGTGCCAGTAGTATAGGACAGGGAAACTATGGCTACACCTTC. Translation: CASSIGQGNYGYTF. The chain couples TRBV19 to TRBJ1-2; 7 nucleotides match TRBD1. V was pared by 1 base and J by 2 bases, with 1 base of the junction left unmatched. This CDR3 region has 14 residues. CDR1 and CDR2 (germline): LNHDA, SQIVND (reference sequence).

V is TRBV5-1 and J is TRBJ1-3; possible D gene TRBD1, 6 bases. This CDR3 region has 14 residues. The germline V gene has CDR1 SGHRS and CDR2 YFSETQ. V lost 4 bases, J lost 1 base, and 9 bases lay in between. CDR3 in amino acids: CASSVQGSGNTIYF. In DNA form, the CDR3 reads TGCGCCAGCAGCGTACAGGGATCTGGAAACACCATATATTTT.

This chain connects TRBV4-1 to TRBJ2-1; 11 bases agree with TRBD2. CDR3 length: 17 residues. V gave up 4 bases and J gave up 1 base; unmatched junction bases: 6. Germline V CDR1 and CDR2: MGHRA, YSYEKL. In DNA, the CDR3 is TGCGCCAGCAGCCTTAGCGGGGGGGGATCTTCCTACAATGAGCAGTTCTTC. Protein product: CASSLSGGGSSYNEQFF.

This clone came up a few times. The chain links TRBV27 to TRBJ2-1; TRBD2 matches 10 bases. CDR1 is MNHEY and CDR2 is SMNVEV in the germline V gene (reference sequence). CDR3 length: 15 amino acids. V was pared by 6 bases and J by 3 bases, with 5 bases of the junction left unmatched. CDR3 sequence reads: CASRALAGVYNEQFF. In nucleotides, the CDR3 is TGTGCCAGCAGGGCGCTAGCGGGAGTCTACAATGAGCAGTTCTTC.

This clone was seen just once. V and J are TRBV7-2 and TRBJ2-3; D is possibly TRBD2 (7 bases). Germline values: CDR1 SGHTA, CDR2 FQGNSA. With 6 bases removed from V and 5 bases from J, the gap between germline ends came to 18 bases. This CDR3 comprises 15 residues. Written as DNA, the CDR3 is TGTGCCAGCAGTGGCGGGGGCCCATTCTTAGATACGCAGTATTTT. Protein product: CASSGGGPFLDTQYF.

This clone was counted a single time. The V gene is TRBV7-2, the J gene TRBJ1-4; D perhaps matches TRBD1 (5 bases). The ends were cut back, 3 bases at V and 8 bases at J, with 13 bases in the middle. The CDR3 runs to 14 residues. In germline, CDR1 is SGHTA, CDR2 FQGNSA. CDR3 region: CASSFQGSLEKLFF. In DNA, the CDR3 is TGTGCCAGCAGCTTTCAGGGCTCTCTCGAAAAACTGTTTTTT.

This clone is a singleton in its sample. The chain couples TRBV5-4 to TRBJ1-4; D gene uncertain. CDR3 length: 13 residues. Germline V gene data show CDR1 as SGHNT and CDR2 as YYREEE (reference sequence). V was cut by 2 bases and J by 4 bases, with 6 bases left in between. The CDR3 coding sequence is TGTGCCAGCAGCTTAGAGGTTAATGAAAAACTGTTTTTT. Its protein product is CASSLEVNEKLFF.

V usage is TRBV5-1 and J usage is TRBJ2-6; 7 positions match TRBD1. This CDR3 contains 17 residues. CDR1 SGHRS and CDR2 YFSETQ come from the germline V gene. J was trimmed by 0 bases and V by 4 bases; bases with no gene match: 7. The CDR3 nucleotides read TGCGCCAGCAGCGCGACAGGGTTCTCCTCTGGGGCCAACGTCCTGACTTTC. This codes for CASSATGFSSGANVLTF.

V usage is TRBV4-2 and J usage is TRBJ2-5, with D perhaps matching TRBD2 (6 bases). The DNA end lines up better with TRBJ2-7; the J call may be wrong. CDR3 length: 12 residues. CDR1 is LGHNA, CDR2 YNFKEQ, per germline. CDR3: CASSGTVYEQYF. The DNA of the CDR3 is TGTGCCAGCAGCGGGACTGTCTACGAGCAGTACTTC.

V usage is TRBV5-1 and J usage is TRBJ2-1, with 12 bases aligning to TRBD2. Germline V lookup: CDR1 SGHRS, CDR2 YFSETQ. This CDR3 region has 15 residues. Unmatched junction bases numbered 2, after V lost 2 bases and J lost 5 bases. As DNA, the CDR3 is TGCGCCAGCAGCTTCCCTAGCGGGAGGGACAATGAGCAGTTCTTC. Translating it yields CASSFPSGRDNEQFF. Combining the CDR3 with reference TRBV5-1 and TRBJ2-1 gives the whole variable domain KAGVTQTPRYLIKTRGQQVTLSCSPISGHRSVSWYQQTPGQGLQFLFEYFSETQRNKGNFPGRFSGRQFSNSRSEMNVSTLELGDSALYLCASSFPSGRDNEQFFGPGTRLTVL.

The V gene is TRBV9, the J gene TRBJ2-7; 7 nucleotides agree with TRBD2. The J segment lost 2 bases and the V segment lost 0 bases, leaving 8 bases of the junction unmatched. Germline V gene sequence: CDR1 SGDLS, CDR2 YYNGEE. CDR3 length: 16 amino acids. The CDR3 bases are TGTGCCAGCAGCGTAGAACCCAGCGGGAAAGCCTACGAGCAGTACTTC. Amino acid sequence: CASSVEPSGKAYEQYF.

The V call is TRBV9, the J call TRBJ1-1; maybe TRBD1 (6 bases). The germline V gene encodes CDR1 SGDLS and CDR2 YYNGEE. V was cut by 0 bases and J by 11 bases, with 14 bases left in between. This CDR3 has 13 amino acids. CDR3 nucleotide sequence: TGTGCCAGCAGCGTAGCGGGGGGCAGAAACGCTTTCTTT. Its translation: CASSVAGGRNAFF.

The chain is built from TRBV9 and TRBJ2-7; D is possibly TRBD2 (6 bases). Germline CDR1 SGDLS, CDR2 YYNGEE. V lost 0 bases and J lost 2, with 12 bases in between. CDR3 length: 15 amino acids. Written as DNA, the CDR3 is TGTGCCAGCAGCGTAGGCCAGGGAGGCCCCTACGAGCAGTACTTC. Its translation: CASSVGQGGPYEQYF.

The chain recombines TRBV7-9 with TRBJ1-4; TRBD1 might be the D (6 bases). The CDR3 is 15 amino acids. Germline values: CDR1 SEHNR, CDR2 FQNEAQ (reference sequence). The V and J ends lost 4 bases and 6 bases respectively, with 15 bases between them. The chain's CDR3 is CASSSPTGEYEKLFF. In nucleotides, the CDR3 is TGTGCCAGCAGCTCCCCGACAGGAGAGTATGAAAAACTGTTTTTT.

The chain employs TRBV7-3 and TRBJ2-1, with 10 bases identical to TRBD2. V dropped 5 bases and J dropped 5; count of bases not matched to a gene: 6. The germline gives CDR1 SGHTA, CDR2 FQGTGA. The CDR3 sequence is 15 residues long. DNA of the CDR3: TGTGCCAGCAGCCTGCCGGGACTAGCGCACAATGAGCAGTTCTTC. This codes for CASSLPGLAHNEQFF.

The J gene is TRBJ2-3, the V gene TRBV29-1; 7 bases fit TRBD2. This CDR3 has 15 amino acids. J lost 0 bases, V lost 4 bases, and 7 bases had no gene match. From germline, CDR1 is SQVTM and CDR2 ANQGSEA. This CDR3 is CSVVPGGSSTDTQYF. The CDR3 DNA reads as TGCAGCGTTGTGCCGGGGGGATCAAGCACAGATACGCAGTATTTT.

This sequence joins TRBV5-4 and TRBJ2-5; TRBD1 matches at 8 bases. The germline CDR1 and CDR2 sequences are SGHNT and YYREEE (reference sequence). This CDR3 is built from 14 residues. V shed 2 bases, J shed 2 bases, and the junction held 2 bases outside the gene matches. The CDR3 is CASSFGQGQETQYF. The CDR3 DNA sequence: TGTGCCAGCAGCTTTGGACAGGGACAAGAGACCCAGTACTTC.